This is a list of T cell receptor beta chains from one sample in a study of blood T cell repertoires in COVID-19. TCRdb's table, derived via immunoSEQ multiplex PCR, lists solely in-frame clones and lacks some. This table holds under 150,000 clones, around four fifths found once. Input material: peripheral blood. The source of these receptors is a young man with acute or convalescent COVID-19. Each CDR3 is given with its conserved first and last residue. A D gene is named only where the DNA matches it firmly. Size tells how often a clone was seen (once, few, many) or the class of an expanded clone, and some rows leave it out.

TRBD1,TRBJ1-1,.,TRBV6-5,TGTGCCAGCAGTTTCACAGGGGGAGGGACTGAAGCTTTCTTT,CASSFTGGGTEAFF
.,TRBJ1-1,.,TRBV11-3,TGTGCCAGCAGCCGCGCGGGGACTGAAGCTTTCTTT,CASSRAGTEAFF
TRBD1,TRBJ1-4,.,TRBV7-2,TGTGCCAGCAGCACTCCTACCGGGACAGGGGGCGGAAAACTGTTTTTT,CASSTPTGTGGGKLFF
.,TRBJ1-2,.,TRBV5-6,TGTGCCAGCAGCTTGCCTCCGGCAGACCCGCTAACTAGTATCTATGGCTACACCTTC,CASSLPPADPLTSIYGYTF
TRBD2,TRBJ2-7,.,TRBV7-2,TGTGCCAGCAGATCCCTAGCGGGGGCCGCCTACGAGCAGTACTTC,CASRSLAGAAYEQYF
TRBD1,TRBJ1-2,once,TRBV2,TGTGCCAGTGGACAGGGCCGGGACTATGGCTACACCTTC,CASGQGRDYGYTF
.,TRBJ2-1,.,TRBV9,TGTGCCAGCAGCGTCGGGACTCTGGGGGATGAGCAGTTCTTC,CASSVGTLGDEQFF
TRBD2,TRBJ2-1,.,TRBV11-1,TGTGCCAGCAGCTTACTAGCGGGGGTGTACAATGAGCAGTTCTTC,CASSLLAGVYNEQFF
TRBD2,TRBJ2-1,.,TRBV5-1,TGCGCCAGCAGCGGGGGACTAGCGGACAATGAGCAGTTCTTC,CASSGGLADNEQFF
TRBD1,TRBJ2-7,.,TRBV5-1,TGCGCCAGCACCCGGGACAGGGGCAGGTACGAGCAGTACTTC,CASTRDRGRYEQYF
.,TRBJ1-5,.,TRBV6-2/TRBV6-3,TGTGCCAGCAGTTATCAGAGCAATCAGCCCCAGCATTTT,CASSYQSNQPQHF
.,TRBJ2-1,.,TRBV5-1,TGCGCCAGCAGCTTGGACAGGGAAAATGAGCAGTTCTTC,CASSLDRENEQFF
TRBD1,TRBJ2-2,.,TRBV13,TGTGCCAGCAGCTCCGGGACAGGGACCGGGGAGCTGTTTTTT,CASSSGTGTGELFF
TRBD1,TRBJ1-1,.,TRBV3-1/TRBV3-2,TGTGCCAGCAGCCAACAGGGGGCCTCGAACACTGAAGCTTTCTTT,CASSQQGASNTEAFF
.,TRBJ2-5,.,TRBV3-1/TRBV3-2,TGTGCCAGCAGCCCGGGCGGGACGCCGGGTCAAGAGACCCAGTACTTC,CASSPGGTPGQETQYF
TRBD1,TRBJ1-1,few,TRBV6-5,TGTGCCAGCAGTTACCCGCCCGGACAGGGTGAAGCTTTCTTT,CASSYPPGQGEAFF
TRBD2,TRBJ2-2,.,TRBV19,TGTGCCAGTAGTTTTCTTGGGCTAGCGGCTCTGCGCCCCAACACCGGGGAGCTGTTTTTT,CASSFLGLAALRPNTGELFF
TRBD2,TRBJ2-1,.,TRBV4-2,TGTGCCAGCAGTCGGACTAGCGGGAACTACAATGAGCAGTTCTTC,CASSRTSGNYNEQFF
TRBD1,TRBJ1-3,.,TRBV25-1,TGTGCCAGCAGTGAAGCCGGACAGGGGGCGGACACCATATATTTT,CASSEAGQGADTIYF
.,TRBJ2-1,.,TRBV5-1,TGCGCCAGCAGCATGTGGACAGTACGCTCCTACAATGAGCAGTTCTTC,CASSMWTVRSYNEQFF
.,TRBJ2-3,.,TRBV4-3,TGCGCCAGCAGCCAAGAGTTCCTGGGGAGTGTAATAGATACGCAGTATTTT,CASSQEFLGSVIDTQYF
TRBD1,TRBJ1-6,once,TRBV28,TGTGCCAGCAGTTCCGGGACAGGGTCGACACCCCTCCACTTT,CASSSGTGSTPLHF